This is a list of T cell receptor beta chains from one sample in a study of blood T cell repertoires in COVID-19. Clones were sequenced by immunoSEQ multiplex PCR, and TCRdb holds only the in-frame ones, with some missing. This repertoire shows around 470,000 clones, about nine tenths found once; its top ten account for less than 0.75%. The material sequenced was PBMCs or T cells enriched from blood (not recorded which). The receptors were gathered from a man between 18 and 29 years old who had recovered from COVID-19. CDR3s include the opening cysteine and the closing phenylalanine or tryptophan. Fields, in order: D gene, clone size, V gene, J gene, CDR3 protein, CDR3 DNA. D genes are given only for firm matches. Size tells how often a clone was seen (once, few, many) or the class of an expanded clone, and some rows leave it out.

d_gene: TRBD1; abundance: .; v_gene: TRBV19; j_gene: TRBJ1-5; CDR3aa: CASRTGSQPQHF; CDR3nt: TGTGCCAGTAGGACAGGGAGTCAGCCCCAGCATTTT
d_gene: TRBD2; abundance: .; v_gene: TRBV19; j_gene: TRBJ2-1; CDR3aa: CASSIDSGLVRVNEQFF; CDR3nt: TGTGCCAGCAGTATAGACTCGGGACTAGTTCGTGTCAATGAGCAGTTCTTC
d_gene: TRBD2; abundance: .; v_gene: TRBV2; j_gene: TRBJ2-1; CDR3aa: CASSDRWEGSYNEQFF; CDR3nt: TGTGCCAGCAGTGATAGGTGGGAGGGATCCTACAATGAGCAGTTCTTC
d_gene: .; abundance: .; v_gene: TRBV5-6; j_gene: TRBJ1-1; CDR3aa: CASSFKAGWAEAFF; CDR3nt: TGTGCCAGCAGCTTTAAGGCCGGGTGGGCTGAAGCTTTCTTT
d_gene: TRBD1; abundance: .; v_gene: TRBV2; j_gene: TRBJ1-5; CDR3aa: CASSEAFRTGNQPQHF; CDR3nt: TGTGCCAGCAGTGAAGCATTCAGGACAGGGAATCAGCCCCAGCATTTT
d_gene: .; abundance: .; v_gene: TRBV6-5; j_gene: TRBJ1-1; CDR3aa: CASSVTGNTEAFF; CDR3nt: TGTGCCAGCAGCGTAACAGGGAACACTGAAGCTTTCTTT
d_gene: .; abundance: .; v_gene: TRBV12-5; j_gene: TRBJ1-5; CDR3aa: CASGLTGVSNQPQHF; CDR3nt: TGTGCTAGTGGTTTGACAGGTGTGAGCAATCAGCCCCAGCATTTT
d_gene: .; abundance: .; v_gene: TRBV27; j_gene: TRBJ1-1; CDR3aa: CASSSAVNTEAFF; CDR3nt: TGTGCCAGCAGCTCCGCGGTGAACACTGAAGCTTTCTTT
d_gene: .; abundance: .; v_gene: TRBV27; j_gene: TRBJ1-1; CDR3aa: CASSLRVYTEAFF; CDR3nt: TGTGCCAGCAGCCTCAGGGTCTACACTGAAGCTTTCTTT
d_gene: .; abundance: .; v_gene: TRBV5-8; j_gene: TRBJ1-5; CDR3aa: CASSLSRRVGNQPQHF; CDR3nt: TGTGCCAGCAGCTTGTCCCGCCGGGTCGGTAATCAGCCCCAGCATTTT
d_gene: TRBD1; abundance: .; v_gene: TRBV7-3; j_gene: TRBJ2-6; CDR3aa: CASSLTTGAGANVLTF; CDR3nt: TGTGCCAGCAGCTTAACCACAGGGGCTGGGGCCAACGTCCTGACTTTC
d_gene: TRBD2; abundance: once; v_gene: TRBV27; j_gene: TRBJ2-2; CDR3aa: CASRNLAGGAGELFF; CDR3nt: TGTGCCAGCCGGAATCTAGCGGGAGGCGCCGGGGAGCTGTTTTTT
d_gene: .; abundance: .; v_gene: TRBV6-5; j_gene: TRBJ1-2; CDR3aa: CASRRGTNYGYTF; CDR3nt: TGTGCCAGCAGAAGGGGAACTAACTATGGCTACACCTTC
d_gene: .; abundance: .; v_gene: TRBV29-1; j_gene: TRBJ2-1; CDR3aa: CSVGRTVNEQFF; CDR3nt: TGCAGCGTCGGCCGTACAGTGAATGAGCAGTTCTTC
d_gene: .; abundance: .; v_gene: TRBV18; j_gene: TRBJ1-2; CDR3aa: CASSPSGGAYGYTF; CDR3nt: TGTGCCAGCTCACCCTCGGGTGGAGCCTATGGCTACACCTTC
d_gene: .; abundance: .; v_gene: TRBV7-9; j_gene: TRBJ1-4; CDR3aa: CASHTSGSNEKLFF; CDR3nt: TGTGCCAGCCATACATCGGGGTCTAATGAAAAACTGTTTTTT
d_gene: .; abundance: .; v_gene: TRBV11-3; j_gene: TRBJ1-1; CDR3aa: CASSPRGTEAFF; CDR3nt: TGTGCCAGCAGCCCCCGCGGCACTGAAGCTTTCTTT
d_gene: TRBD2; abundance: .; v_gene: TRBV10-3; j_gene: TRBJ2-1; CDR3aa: CAISGLENEQFF; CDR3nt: TGTGCCATCAGCGGACTAGAAAATGAGCAGTTCTTC
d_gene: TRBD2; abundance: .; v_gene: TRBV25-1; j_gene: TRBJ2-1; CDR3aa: CASSGTIGLGKFF; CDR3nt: TGTGCCAGCAGTGGGACGATAGGACTAGGAAAGTTCTTC
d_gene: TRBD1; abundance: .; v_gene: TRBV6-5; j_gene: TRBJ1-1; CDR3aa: CASRGQGQNTEAFF; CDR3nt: TGTGCCAGCAGGGGACAGGGGCAGAACACTGAAGCTTTCTTT
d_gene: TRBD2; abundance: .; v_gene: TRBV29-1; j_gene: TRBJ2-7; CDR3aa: CSVGPSGRREQYF; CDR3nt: TGCAGCGTAGGGCCTAGCGGGAGGCGGGAGCAGTACTTC
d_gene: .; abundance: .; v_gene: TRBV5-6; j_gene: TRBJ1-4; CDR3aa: CASSFGTGSGEKLFF; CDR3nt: TGTGCCAGCAGCTTTGGTACTGGGAGCGGTGAAAAACTGTTTTTT
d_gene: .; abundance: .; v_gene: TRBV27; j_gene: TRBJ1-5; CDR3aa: CASSRNSNQPQHF; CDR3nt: TGTGCCAGCAGCCGTAATAGCAATCAGCCCCAGCATTTT
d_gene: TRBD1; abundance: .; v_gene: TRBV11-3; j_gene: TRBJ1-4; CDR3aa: CASSVGQGRGEKLFF; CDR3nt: TGTGCCAGCAGCGTGGGACAGGGGAGGGGTGAAAAACTGTTTTTT
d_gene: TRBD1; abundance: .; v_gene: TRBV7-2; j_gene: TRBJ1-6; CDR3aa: CASSMAGTATSPLHF; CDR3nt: TGTGCCAGCAGCATGGCGGGGACAGCTACTTCACCCCTCCACTTT
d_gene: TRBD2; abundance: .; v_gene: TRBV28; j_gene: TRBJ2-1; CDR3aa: CASRATSGSIDEQFF; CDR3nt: TGTGCCAGCAGGGCGACTAGCGGGAGTATCGATGAGCAGTTCTTC
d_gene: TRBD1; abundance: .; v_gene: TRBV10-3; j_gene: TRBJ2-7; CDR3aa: CAISESRQGTYEQYF; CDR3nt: TGTGCCATCAGTGAGTCAAGACAGGGAACCTACGAGCAGTACTTC
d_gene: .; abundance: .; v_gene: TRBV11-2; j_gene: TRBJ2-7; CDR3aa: CASRPQDSPYEQYF; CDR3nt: TGTGCCAGCAGGCCCCAGGACAGTCCCTACGAGCAGTACTTC
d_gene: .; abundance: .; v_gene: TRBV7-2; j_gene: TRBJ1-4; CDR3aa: CASSLEGGGMKLFF; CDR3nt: TGTGCCAGCAGCTTAGAAGGGGGAGGGATGAAACTGTTTTTT
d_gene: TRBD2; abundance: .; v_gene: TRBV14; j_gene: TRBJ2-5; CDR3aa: CASSQRAFLAGVRETQYF; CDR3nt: TGTGCCAGCAGCCAAAGGGCCTTCCTAGCGGGAGTAAGGGAGACCCAGTACTTC
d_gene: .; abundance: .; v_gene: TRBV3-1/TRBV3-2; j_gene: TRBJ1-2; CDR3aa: CASSRPGSGYGYTF; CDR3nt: TGTGCCAGCAGCCGGCCGGGATCGGGCTATGGCTACACCTTC
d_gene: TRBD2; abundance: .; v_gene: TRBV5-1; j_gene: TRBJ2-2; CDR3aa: CASSSLLARNTGELFF; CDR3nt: TGCGCCAGCAGCTCGTTACTAGCGCGGAACACCGGGGAGCTGTTTTTT
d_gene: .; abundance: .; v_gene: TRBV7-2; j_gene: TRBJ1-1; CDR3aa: CASQSSGGLNTEAFF; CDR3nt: TGTGCCAGCCAGAGTTCGGGGGGCTTGAACACTGAAGCTTTCTTT
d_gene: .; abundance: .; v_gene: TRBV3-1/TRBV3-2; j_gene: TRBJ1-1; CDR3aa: CASSQLLEHTEAFF; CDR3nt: TGTGCCAGCAGCCAACTCCTAGAGCACACTGAAGCTTTCTTT
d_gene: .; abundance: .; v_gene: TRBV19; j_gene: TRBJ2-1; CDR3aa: CASAFSSSYNEQFF; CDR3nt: TGTGCCAGTGCGTTCTCGAGCTCCTACAATGAGCAGTTCTTC
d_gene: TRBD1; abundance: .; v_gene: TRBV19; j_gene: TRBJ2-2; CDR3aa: CASSGQGGTGELFF; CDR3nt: TGTGCCAGTAGTGGACAGGGTGGCACCGGGGAGCTGTTTTTT
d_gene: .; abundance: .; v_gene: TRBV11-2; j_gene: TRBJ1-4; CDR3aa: CASSLRIQGINEKLFF; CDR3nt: TGTGCCAGCAGCCTCCGCATCCAGGGAATTAATGAAAAACTGTTTTTT
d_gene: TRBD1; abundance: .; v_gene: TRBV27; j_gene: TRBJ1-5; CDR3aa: CASSSRTGGNQPQHF; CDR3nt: TGTGCCAGCAGTTCGCGGACAGGGGGCAATCAGCCCCAGCATTTT
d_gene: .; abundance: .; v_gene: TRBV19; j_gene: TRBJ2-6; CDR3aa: CASGQGYSGANVLTF; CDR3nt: TGTGCCAGCGGACAAGGTTACTCTGGGGCCAACGTCCTGACTTTC
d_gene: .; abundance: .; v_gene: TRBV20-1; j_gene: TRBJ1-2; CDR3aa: CSATLRGGYTF; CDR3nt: TGCAGTGCTACATTACGGGGTGGCTACACCTTC
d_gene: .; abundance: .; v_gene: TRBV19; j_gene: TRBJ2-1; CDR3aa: CASSIAGVYNEQFF; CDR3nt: TGTGCCAGTAGTATAGCGGGAGTCTACAATGAGCAGTTCTTC
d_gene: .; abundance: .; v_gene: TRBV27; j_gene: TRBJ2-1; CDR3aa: CASSLMAAGLPEQFF; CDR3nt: TGTGCCAGCAGTTTAATGGCCGCGGGGCTTCCTGAGCAGTTCTTC
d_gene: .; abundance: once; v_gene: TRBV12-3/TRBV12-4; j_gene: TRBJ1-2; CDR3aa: CASTWGGASGYTF; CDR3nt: TGTGCCAGCACCTGGGGGGGGGCGAGCGGCTACACCTTC
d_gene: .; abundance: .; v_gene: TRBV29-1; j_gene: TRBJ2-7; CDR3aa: CSVGTANSYEQYF; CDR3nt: TGCAGCGTTGGGACAGCGAACTCCTACGAGCAGTACTTC
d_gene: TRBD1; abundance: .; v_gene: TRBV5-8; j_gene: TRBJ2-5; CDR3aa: CASSFGTAIGETQYF; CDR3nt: TGTGCCAGCAGCTTCGGGACAGCCATAGGGGAGACCCAGTACTTC
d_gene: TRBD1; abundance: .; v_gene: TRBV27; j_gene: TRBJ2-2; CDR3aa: CASTAVRGLGTGELFF; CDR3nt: TGTGCCAGCACCGCCGTAAGGGGGCTTGGCACCGGGGAGCTGTTTTTT
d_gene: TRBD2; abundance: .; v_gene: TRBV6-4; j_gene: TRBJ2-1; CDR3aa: CASSVTSGTTYNEQFF; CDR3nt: TGTGCCAGCAGTGTGACTAGCGGGACAACCTACAATGAGCAGTTCTTC
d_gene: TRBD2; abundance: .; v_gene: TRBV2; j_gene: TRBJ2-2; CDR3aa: CASTRGGNTGELFF; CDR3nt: TGTGCCAGCACACGCGGGGGGAACACCGGGGAGCTGTTTTTT
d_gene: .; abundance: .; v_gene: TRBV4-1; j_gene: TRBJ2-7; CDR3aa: CASSLGGFASYEQYF; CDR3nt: TGCGCCAGCAGTCTGGGCGGGTTTGCGTCCTACGAGCAGTACTTC
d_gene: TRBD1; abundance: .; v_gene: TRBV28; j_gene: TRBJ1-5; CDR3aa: CASSSGTAPQHF; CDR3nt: TGTGCCAGCAGTTCCGGGACAGCGCCCCAGCATTTT
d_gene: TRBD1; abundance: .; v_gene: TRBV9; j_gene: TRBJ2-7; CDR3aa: CASSPSGTGGYEQYF; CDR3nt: TGTGCCAGCAGCCCATCGGGGACAGGTGGTTACGAGCAGTACTTC
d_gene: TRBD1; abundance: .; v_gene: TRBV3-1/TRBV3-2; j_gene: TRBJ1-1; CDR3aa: CASSGTGGSAEAFF; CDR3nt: TGTGCCAGCAGCGGGACAGGGGGCAGCGCTGAAGCTTTCTTT